These T cell receptor beta chains were read from a single sample in a study of T cell repertoires in cytomegalovirus infection. A single record per CDR3 protein comes from TCRdb applying MiXCR to the reads. The sample includes some 300,000 distinct CDR3 sequences, about 9.1% of them seen just once. Source material: PBMCs. Every receptor here comes from a human donor in good health (CMV status not recorded). Some clones in this sample may be carry-over from other donors' samples. Each CDR3 is given with its conserved first and last residue. The order of the fields is J gene, D gene, clone size, V gene, CDR3 protein, CDR3 DNA. D genes are given only for firm matches. Part of the rows lack a size; the others show once, few, many or a class for expanded clones.

j_call: TRBJ2-7
d_call: TRBD2
clone_size: many
v_call: TRBV19
cdr3_aa: CASRLAGDSLYEQYF
cdr3_nt: TGTGCCAGTAGACTAGCGGGGGATAGCCTCTACGAGCAGTACTTC

j_call: TRBJ1-6
d_call: -
clone_size: many
v_call: TRBV7-9
cdr3_aa: CASSLFQTEGQPLHF
cdr3_nt: TGTGCCAGCAGCTTATTTCAGACAGAGGGCCAGCCCCTCCACTTT

j_call: TRBJ1-5
d_call: TRBD1
clone_size: -
v_call: TRBV20-1
cdr3_aa: CSARSAGGNQHQHF
cdr3_nt: TGCAGTGCTAGGTCAGCAGGGGGCAATCAGCACCAGCATTTT

j_call: TRBJ2-7
d_call: -
clone_size: few
v_call: TRBV20-1
cdr3_aa: CSARQRLGYEQYF
cdr3_nt: TGCAGTGCTAGACAAAGGCTTGGATACGAGCAGTACTTC

j_call: TRBJ2-1
d_call: TRBD1
clone_size: many
v_call: TRBV7-8
cdr3_aa: CASSLGQGGINEQFF
cdr3_nt: TGTGCCAGCAGCTTAGGACAGGGGGGGATCAATGAGCAGTTCTTC

j_call: TRBJ2-1
d_call: -
clone_size: -
v_call: TRBV28
cdr3_aa: CACRPQGSYNEQFF
cdr3_nt: TGTGCCTGCAGACCTCAGGGGTCCTACAATGAGCAGTTCTTC

j_call: TRBJ1-6
d_call: TRBD1
clone_size: -
v_call: TRBV25-1
cdr3_aa: CASSPTGDSTLNSPLYF
cdr3_nt: TGTGCCAGCAGCCCAACCGGGGACAGCACACTCAATTCACCCCTCTACTTT

j_call: TRBJ1-1
d_call: TRBD1
clone_size: few
v_call: TRBV29-1
cdr3_aa: CSVDGGTGREAFF
cdr3_nt: TGCAGCGTTGACGGGGGGACAGGTCGTGAAGCTTTCTTT

j_call: TRBJ2-5
d_call: -
clone_size: many
v_call: TRBV6-2/TRBV6-3
cdr3_aa: CASSPYSRDGETQYF
cdr3_nt: TGTGCCAGCAGTCCCTATTCCCGCGACGGGGAGACCCAGTACTTC

j_call: TRBJ2-5
d_call: -
clone_size: few
v_call: TRBV12-3/TRBV12-4
cdr3_aa: CASSRVGVETQYF
cdr3_nt: TGTGCCAGCAGCCGTGTGGGGGTAGAGACCCAGTACTTC

j_call: TRBJ1-1
d_call: TRBD1
clone_size: many
v_call: TRBV7-2
cdr3_aa: CASGSQGGTSEAFF
cdr3_nt: TGTGCCAGCGGAAGTCAGGGGGGAACTTCTGAAGCTTTCTTT

j_call: TRBJ1-4
d_call: TRBD1
clone_size: few
v_call: TRBV20-1
cdr3_aa: CSARDSSGQNEKLFF
cdr3_nt: TGCAGTGCTAGAGATTCGTCGGGACAGAATGAAAAACTGTTTTTT

j_call: TRBJ1-3
d_call: TRBD1
clone_size: few
v_call: TRBV28
cdr3_aa: CASNTGGGNTIYF
cdr3_nt: TGTGCCAGCAACACAGGGGGCGGAAACACCATATATTTT

j_call: TRBJ2-1
d_call: -
clone_size: many
v_call: TRBV28
cdr3_aa: CASSFLGDEQFF
cdr3_nt: TGTGCCAGCAGTTTTCTAGGGGATGAGCAGTTCTTC

j_call: TRBJ1-5
d_call: -
clone_size: many
v_call: TRBV28
cdr3_aa: CASSLYIEDSHYSNQPQHF
cdr3_nt: TGTGCCAGCAGTTTATACATCGAGGACAGCCATTATAGCAATCAGCCCCAGCATTTT

j_call: TRBJ1-5
d_call: TRBD1
clone_size: many
v_call: TRBV20-1
cdr3_aa: CSAIPDRGRNQPQHF
cdr3_nt: TGCAGTGCTATACCGGACAGGGGCCGCAATCAGCCCCAGCATTTT

j_call: TRBJ1-1
d_call: -
clone_size: many
v_call: TRBV20-1
cdr3_aa: CSARGASQNTEAFF
cdr3_nt: TGCAGTGCTAGAGGGGCCAGCCAGAACACTGAAGCTTTCTTT

j_call: TRBJ1-6
d_call: TRBD1
clone_size: many
v_call: TRBV7-9
cdr3_aa: CASSLTGAHSPLHF
cdr3_nt: TGTGCCAGCAGCTTGACAGGGGCCCATTCACCCCTCCACTTT

j_call: TRBJ2-5
d_call: -
clone_size: few
v_call: TRBV19
cdr3_aa: CASNPGADETQYF
cdr3_nt: TGTGCCAGTAACCCCGGGGCTGATGAGACCCAGTACTTC

j_call: TRBJ1-3
d_call: TRBD1
clone_size: many
v_call: TRBV18
cdr3_aa: CASSSPGRGTGNTIYF
cdr3_nt: TGTGCCAGCTCATCCCCGGGCAGGGGGACTGGAAACACCATATATTTT

j_call: TRBJ2-5
d_call: TRBD1
clone_size: many
v_call: TRBV20-1
cdr3_aa: CSAAPGTVKETQYF
cdr3_nt: TGCAGTGCTGCCCCCGGGACAGTGAAAGAGACCCAGTACTTC

j_call: TRBJ2-4
d_call: TRBD1
clone_size: -
v_call: TRBV28
cdr3_aa: CASSLWMGQGMVNIQYF
cdr3_nt: TGTGCCAGCAGTTTATGGATGGGACAGGGGATGGTAAACATTCAGTACTTC

j_call: TRBJ1-6
d_call: TRBD1
clone_size: few
v_call: TRBV20-1
cdr3_aa: CSAYPGTENSPLHF
cdr3_nt: TGCAGTGCTTACCCCGGGACAGAAAATTCACCCCTCCACTTT

j_call: TRBJ2-1
d_call: TRBD2
clone_size: many
v_call: TRBV12-3/TRBV12-4
cdr3_aa: CASSFGAGGYNEQFF
cdr3_nt: TGTGCCAGCAGTTTCGGCGCGGGGGGTTACAATGAGCAGTTCTTC

j_call: TRBJ2-5
d_call: -
clone_size: many
v_call: TRBV7-3
cdr3_aa: CASTIGTQETQYF
cdr3_nt: TGTGCCAGCACAATAGGGACTCAAGAGACCCAGTACTTC

j_call: TRBJ2-2
d_call: TRBD2
clone_size: many
v_call: TRBV28
cdr3_aa: CASSPFLAGGSTGELFF
cdr3_nt: TGTGCCAGCAGCCCTTTTTTAGCGGGGGGCAGTACCGGGGAGCTGTTTTTT

j_call: TRBJ2-7
d_call: -
clone_size: -
v_call: TRBV28
cdr3_aa: CASSRRDRAYEQYF
cdr3_nt: TGTGCCAGCAGTCGCCGGGACCGGGCCTACGAGCAGTACTTC

j_call: TRBJ1-2
d_call: -
clone_size: few
v_call: TRBV4-3
cdr3_aa: CASSQGVRPYGYTF
cdr3_nt: TGCGCCAGCAGCCAGGGGGTCCGCCCATATGGCTACACCTTC

j_call: TRBJ2-2
d_call: -
clone_size: many
v_call: TRBV7-9
cdr3_aa: CASSSDRTPNTGELFF
cdr3_nt: TGTGCCAGCAGCTCCGACAGGACTCCGAACACCGGGGAGCTGTTTTTT

j_call: TRBJ1-6
d_call: TRBD1
clone_size: -
v_call: TRBV28
cdr3_aa: CASRPPTGGNSPLHF
cdr3_nt: TGTGCCAGCAGACCCCCCACAGGGGGTAATTCACCCCTCCACTTT

j_call: TRBJ2-5
d_call: TRBD1
clone_size: few
v_call: TRBV20-1
cdr3_aa: CSAVGQGTETQYF
cdr3_nt: TGCAGTGCTGTGGGACAGGGGACGGAGACCCAGTACTTC

j_call: TRBJ1-1
d_call: -
clone_size: -
v_call: TRBV20-1
cdr3_aa: CSARDWNGGTTEAFF
cdr3_nt: TGCAGTGCTAGAGACTGGAACGGGGGCACCACTGAAGCTTTCTTT

j_call: TRBJ2-5
d_call: -
clone_size: few
v_call: TRBV13
cdr3_aa: CASRRDYQETQYF
cdr3_nt: TGTGCCAGCAGAAGAGACTACCAAGAGACCCAGTACTTC

j_call: TRBJ1-1
d_call: -
clone_size: many
v_call: TRBV6-2/TRBV6-3
cdr3_aa: CASSYGIQGHTEAFF
cdr3_nt: TGTGCCAGCAGTTACGGAATACAGGGACATACTGAAGCTTTCTTT

j_call: TRBJ2-2
d_call: -
clone_size: -
v_call: TRBV7-9
cdr3_aa: CASSNHQGIGTGELFF
cdr3_nt: TGTGCCAGCAGCAACCACCAGGGCATCGGCACCGGGGAGCTGTTTTTT

j_call: TRBJ2-5
d_call: -
clone_size: many
v_call: TRBV7-3
cdr3_aa: CASSLGVSSLGETQYF
cdr3_nt: TGTGCCAGCAGCTTAGGCGTGAGCTCGTTAGGAGAGACCCAGTACTTC

j_call: TRBJ1-2
d_call: -
clone_size: many
v_call: TRBV5-5
cdr3_aa: CASRTDLSYGYTF
cdr3_nt: TGTGCCAGCAGAACCGACTTGAGCTATGGCTACACCTTC

j_call: TRBJ1-1
d_call: -
clone_size: many
v_call: TRBV10-3
cdr3_aa: CAISAAGNTEAFF
cdr3_nt: TGTGCCATCAGTGCGGCCGGGAACACTGAAGCTTTCTTT

j_call: TRBJ2-7
d_call: TRBD1
clone_size: many
v_call: TRBV13
cdr3_aa: CASSPRDRGREQYF
cdr3_nt: TGTGCCAGCAGCCCCCGGGACAGGGGGCGCGAGCAGTACTTC

j_call: TRBJ2-3
d_call: -
clone_size: -
v_call: TRBV18
cdr3_aa: CASSPGAQDTDTQYF
cdr3_nt: TGTGCCAGCTCACCTGGTGCCCAGGACACAGATACGCAGTATTTT

j_call: TRBJ2-2
d_call: -
clone_size: -
v_call: TRBV28
cdr3_aa: CVSSSGWGYTGELFF
cdr3_nt: TGTGTCAGCAGCTCCGGTTGGGGGTATACCGGGGAGCTGTTTTTT

j_call: TRBJ1-4
d_call: TRBD1
clone_size: -
v_call: TRBV20-1
cdr3_aa: CSARTGGDEKLFF
cdr3_nt: TGCAGTGCCCGGACAGGGGGGGATGAAAAACTGTTTTTT

j_call: TRBJ2-6
d_call: -
clone_size: many
v_call: TRBV10-3
cdr3_aa: CAIRAPDLGANVLTF
cdr3_nt: TGTGCCATCAGAGCCCCTGACCTGGGGGCCAACGTCCTGACTTTC

j_call: TRBJ1-2
d_call: -
clone_size: many
v_call: TRBV6-6
cdr3_aa: CASTPPGYYGYTF
cdr3_nt: TGTGCCAGCACCCCCCCGGGGTACTATGGCTACACCTTC

j_call: TRBJ1-1
d_call: -
clone_size: many
v_call: TRBV7-2
cdr3_aa: CASSRDLGGVTEAFF
cdr3_nt: TGTGCCAGCAGCCGGGACCTCGGTGGCGTCACTGAAGCTTTCTTT